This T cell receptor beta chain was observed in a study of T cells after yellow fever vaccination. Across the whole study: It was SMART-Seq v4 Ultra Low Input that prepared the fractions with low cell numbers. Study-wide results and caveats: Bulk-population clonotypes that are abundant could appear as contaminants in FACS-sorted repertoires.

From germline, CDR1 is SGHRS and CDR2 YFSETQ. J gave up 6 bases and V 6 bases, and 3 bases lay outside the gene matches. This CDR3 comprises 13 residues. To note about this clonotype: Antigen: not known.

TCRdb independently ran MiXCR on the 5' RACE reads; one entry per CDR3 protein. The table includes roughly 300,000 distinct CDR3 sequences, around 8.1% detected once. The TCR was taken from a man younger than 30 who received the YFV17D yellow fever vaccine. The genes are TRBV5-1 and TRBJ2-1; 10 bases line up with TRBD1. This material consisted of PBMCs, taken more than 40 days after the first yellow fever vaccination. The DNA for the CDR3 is TGCGCCAGCAACCGACAGGGGGCCAATGAGCAGTTCTTC. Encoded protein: CASNRQGANEQFF.